These 26 T cell receptor beta chains were all obtained from the same sample, sequenced in a study of T cell responses to AZD1222 COVID-19 vaccine. The data were produced by immunoSEQ multiplex PCR, yet TCRdb's version contains in-frame clones alone and is incomplete. The top ten clones hold around 6.1% of a sample with 100,000 to 150,000 clones, approximately 88% of them seen once. The sequencing here drew on peripheral blood, taken on day 0 of AZD1222 vaccination. The receptors shown here come from an adult in good health.

This clone was counted only a few times. The chain is built from TRBV19 and TRBJ1-2; 7 bases align to TRBD1. The CDR3 covers 15 residues. The ends lost 5 bases at V and 4 bases at J; junction bases unmatched: 10. CDR1 and CDR2 from the germline V gene are LNHDA and SQIVND (reference sequence). The chain's CDR3 is CASSVIGTAIYGYTF. The CDR3 DNA is TGTGCCAGTAGTGTGATAGGGACAGCAATCTATGGCTACACCTTC.

This rearrangement joins TRBV7-6 to TRBJ1-2; D gene uncertain. The CDR3 length is 11 residues. The V gene's germline CDR1 is SGHVS and CDR2 FNYEAQ. Trimming took 4 bases from V and 3 from J, leaving 3 bases between them. The CDR3 bases are TGTGCCAGCAGCTGGGACTATGGCTACACCTTC. Protein: CASSWDYGYTF.

The genes are TRBV5-6 and TRBJ2-4; possibly TRBD1 for D (5 bases). The germline V gene encodes CDR1 SGHDT and CDR2 YYEEEE. The CDR3 totals 15 residues. Trimming removed 1 base from V and 0 bases from J, with 8 bases in between. The CDR3 DNA reads as TGTGCCAGCAGCTTGACAGGTGTAGCCAAAAACATTCAGTACTTC. This sequence encodes CASSLTGVAKNIQYF.

The chain carries TRBV30 and TRBJ1-6, with D tentatively TRBD1 (5 bases). Germline assignment: CDR1 GTSNPN and CDR2 SVGIG (reference sequence). The CDR3 contains 13 residues. Deletions cut 0 bases from V and 8 bases from J, with 8 bases between. The DNA for the CDR3 is TGTGCCTGGAGTGTGACAGAGGATTCACCCCTCCACTTT. It encodes CAWSVTEDSPLHF.

V usage is TRBV25-1 and J usage is TRBJ1-4; D remains ambiguous. The CDR3 contains 13 residues. Trimming removed 3 bases from V and 4 bases from J, with 6 bases in between. The germline V gene has CDR1 MGHDK and CDR2 SYGVNS. CDR3 loop: CASSEDRNEKLFF. The CDR3 DNA sequence: TGTGCCAGCAGTGAGGACCGTAATGAAAAACTGTTTTTT.

This chain joins TRBV9 and TRBJ1-2; D may be TRBD1 (5 bases). CDR3 length: 11 amino acids. V gave up 3 bases and J gave up 9 bases, with 9 bases separating them. Germline loops: CDR1 SGDLS, CDR2 YYNGEE. CDR3 nucleotides: TGTGCCAGCAGCGAGGGACTTCGCTACACCTTC. It yields the protein CASSEGLRYTF.

The V call is TRBV27, the J call TRBJ2-3, with 10 bases aligning to TRBD2. Germline V lookup: CDR1 MNHEY, CDR2 SMNVEV (reference sequence). CDR3 length equals 13 residues. The J segment lost 8 bases and the V segment lost 4 bases, leaving 3 bases of the junction unmatched. As DNA, the CDR3 is TGTGCCAGCAGTTCCCTAGCGGGAGTTACGCAGTATTTT. It codes for CASSSLAGVTQYF.

The chain employs TRBV5-6 and TRBJ2-7, with 8 positions matching TRBD1. The CDR3 has 16 amino acids. Losses at the gene ends were 2 bases for V and 0 bases for J; bases not matched to a gene: 7. Germline V gene sequence: CDR1 SGHDT, CDR2 YYEEEE. CDR3 sequence (DNA): TGTGCCAGCAGCTTATTTCAGGGGGCCGGCTCCTACGAGCAGTACTTC. Its protein product is CASSLFQGAGSYEQYF.

This clone was seen a few times. This sequence joins TRBV30 and TRBJ1-1, with D unclear. Germline V gene sequence: CDR1 GTSNPN, CDR2 SVGIG (reference sequence). CDR3 length: 13 amino acids. Trimming shortened V by 2 bases and J by 3 bases, and 10 bases separated the two germline ends. Here the CDR3 reads CAWSSQPHTEAFF. The CDR3 DNA follows: TGTGCCTGGAGTTCCCAGCCTCACACTGAAGCTTTCTTT. The full variable domain, in which reference TRBV30 and TRBJ1-1 provide the parts outside the CDR3, is SQTIHQWPATLVQPVGSPLSLECTVEGTSNPNLYWYRQAAGRGLQLLFYSVGIGQISSEVPQNLSASRPQDRQFILSSKKLLLSDSGFYLCAWSSQPHTEAFFGQGTRLTVV.

The chain combines TRBV6-4 with TRBJ1-1; D is undetermined. The CDR3 spans 12 residues. Germline loops: CDR1 MRHNA, CDR2 SNTAGT. Trimming took off 0 bases at V and 11 bases at J, with 10 bases between the two ends. CDR3 loop: CASSDSGKWAFF. For the CDR3, the DNA is TGTGCCAGCAGTGACTCGGGCAAATGGGCTTTCTTT.

This clone was picked up one time. This sequence joins TRBV29-1 and TRBJ2-6; D gene ambiguous. The CDR3 consists of 14 residues. The V gene's germline CDR1 is SQVTM and CDR2 ANQGSEA. V dropped 7 bases and J dropped 0 bases, with 10 bases sitting between them. CDR3 coding DNA: TGCAGCGCAACCAATTACTCTGGGGCCAACGTCCTGACTTTC. Translating gives CSATNYSGANVLTF.

The V gene is TRBV5-6, the J gene TRBJ1-4; D is undetermined. The CDR3 extends over 14 amino acids. CDR1 is SGHDT and CDR2 is YYEEEE in the germline V gene. Trimming left V 1 base short and J 7 bases short, with 11 bases between. The CDR3 DNA is TGTGCCAGCAGCTTGCGCCGGCCGGGTGAAAAACTGTTTTTT. Its translation: CASSLRRPGEKLFF.

The rearrangement joins TRBV7-9 to TRBJ1-4, with TRBD1 matching over 8 bases. Trimming removed 5 bases from V and 10 bases from J; junction bases left unmatched: 9. The CDR3 sequence is 14 residues long. The germline gives CDR1 SEHNR, CDR2 FQNEAQ (reference sequence). The CDR3 nucleotides read TGTGCCAGCAGCCCGGACAGGGCGATAGGAAAACTGTTTTTT. It specifies CASSPDRAIGKLFF.

This chain links TRBV4-1 with TRBJ2-7; a possible D gene is TRBD2 (6 bases). V was cut by 3 bases and J by 0 bases, with 12 bases left in between. Germline loops: CDR1 MGHRA, CDR2 YSYEKL. This CDR3 is built from 15 residues. The CDR3 sequence: CASSHRQGLSYEQYF. The CDR3 DNA follows: TGCGCCAGCAGCCATCGTCAGGGACTCTCCTACGAGCAGTACTTC.

CDR3 sequence: CASIARMNTEAFF. In DNA form, the CDR3 reads TGTGCCAGTATCGCGAGGATGAACACTGAAGCTTTCTTT. The chain carries TRBV19 and TRBJ1-1; D remains ambiguous. Germline values: CDR1 LNHDA, CDR2 SQIVND (reference sequence). V lost 7 bases and J lost 0, with 9 bases in between. This CDR3 comprises 13 residues.

The chain combines TRBV19 with TRBJ1-1; D not resolved. Looked up from germline, CDR1 is LNHDA and CDR2 is SQIVND (reference sequence). The CDR3 is made up of 14 amino acids. The ends were cut back, 6 bases at V and 0 bases at J, with 11 bases in the middle. The CDR3 sequence is CASSPGRMNTEAFF. CDR3 bases: TGTGCCAGTAGCCCTGGACGGATGAACACTGAAGCTTTCTTT. The entire variable domain, with the rest obtained from reference TRBV19 and TRBJ1-1, is as follows: DGGITQSPKYLFRKEGQNVTLSCEQNLNHDAMYWYRQDPGQGLRLIYYSQIVNDFQKGDIAEGYSVSREKKESFPLTVTSAQKNPTAFYLCASSPGRMNTEAFFGQGTRLTVV.

This clone appeared once. V and J are TRBV28 and TRBJ2-2; 8 positions agree with TRBD1. V was pared by 1 base and J by 0 bases, with 4 bases of the junction left unmatched. The CDR3 sequence is 17 residues long. CDR1 and CDR2 (germline): MDHEN, SYDVKM. CDR3 coding DNA: TGTGCCAGCAGTTTATACGGACAGGGCGCGAACACCGGGGAGCTGTTTTTT. It is translated as CASSLYGQGANTGELFF.

The DNA of the CDR3 is TGTGCCAGCAGTTCGCTCCGGGACAGGGGGTTTGGCACTGAAGCTTTCTTT. It translates to CASSSLRDRGFGTEAFF. V gene TRBV27 combines with J gene TRBJ1-1, with 11 bases that match TRBD1. Germline CDR1 and CDR2: MNHEY and SMNVEV (reference sequence). With V trimmed by 4 bases and J by 4 bases, 11 bases remained unmatched. This CDR3 has 17 amino acids.

This clone was picked up one time. The rearrangement uses TRBV7-8 and TRBJ1-2; D unresolved. CDR1 and CDR2 from the germline V gene are SGHVS and FQNEAQ. V lost 8 bases and J 1 base, leaving 11 bases between the germline ends. The CDR3 length is 13 residues. In DNA, the CDR3 is TGTGCCAGCGGCTCGGGAAGTAACTATGGCTACACCTTC. Its translation: CASGSGSNYGYTF. The full variable domain, completed using reference TRBV7-8 and TRBJ1-2, is GAGVSQSPRYKVAKRGQDVALRCDPISGHVSLFWYQQALGQGPEFLTYFQNEAQLDKSGLPSDRFFAERPEGSVSTLKIQRTQQEDSAVYLCASGSGSNYGYTFGSGTRLTVV.

The rearrangement uses TRBV9 and TRBJ1-1; possible D gene TRBD1, 5 bases. CDR3 length equals 15 residues. V gave up 0 bases and J gave up 1 base, with 10 bases separating them. Germline V gives CDR1 SGDLS, CDR2 YYNGEE. The CDR3 sequence: CASSVEGARNTEAFF. The CDR3 region has the DNA TGTGCCAGCAGCGTAGAAGGGGCTCGGAACACTGAAGCTTTCTTT.

The chain couples TRBV6-5 to TRBJ1-3; the D is unclear. Germline loops: CDR1 MNHEY, CDR2 SVGAGI. Trimming took off 6 bases at V and 4 bases at J, with 10 bases between the two ends. The CDR3 sequence is 13 residues long. CDR3 protein: CASRQPGGNTIYF. The CDR3 DNA follows: TGTGCCAGCAGGCAGCCGGGGGGAAACACCATATATTTT.

The chain links TRBV20-1 to TRBJ2-1; D call uncertain. The V gene's germline CDR1 is DFQATT and CDR2 SNEGSKA (reference sequence). The germline V and J ends were trimmed by 3 bases and 0 bases, with 15 bases remaining between them. The CDR3 extends over 16 amino acids. The CDR3 DNA is TGCAGTGCTAGTGTCCCTCGGAAGAGCTCCTACAATGAGCAGTTCTTC. It translates to CSASVPRKSSYNEQFF.

A single count supports this clone. The chain recombines TRBV27 with TRBJ1-1, with D perhaps TRBD1 (5 bases). The V gene's germline CDR1 is MNHEY and CDR2 SMNVEV (reference sequence). This CDR3 is built from 17 residues. The germline V and J ends were trimmed by 3 bases and 4 bases, with 21 bases remaining between them. The CDR3 reads CASSFVGPSTRGTEAFF. The CDR3 bases are TGTGCCAGCAGTTTTGTGGGACCGTCTACACGGGGCACTGAAGCTTTCTTT.

The V gene is TRBV19, the J gene TRBJ1-3; D is ambiguous. Germline V CDR1 and CDR2: LNHDA, SQIVND (reference sequence). Between the trimmed V and J ends, which lost 3 bases and 0 bases, there was a span of 6 bases. The CDR3 has 14 amino acids. In nucleotides, the CDR3 is TGTGCCAGTAGTATGGGGTTCTCTGGAAACACCATATATTTT. Translating it yields CASSMGFSGNTIYF.

V and J are TRBV19 and TRBJ1-5; 7 nucleotides match TRBD1. The CDR3 runs to 15 residues. CDR1 is LNHDA, CDR2 SQIVND, per germline (reference sequence). The V gene end was trimmed by 5 bases and the J gene end by 4 bases; junction bases not matched to a gene: 8. CDR3 DNA: TGTGCCAGTAGTGGTGGACAGGCCTGGAATCAGCCCCAGCATTTT. It translates to CASSGGQAWNQPQHF. The entire variable domain, with the rest obtained from reference TRBV19 and TRBJ1-5, is as follows: DGGITQSPKYLFRKEGQNVTLSCEQNLNHDAMYWYRQDPGQGLRLIYYSQIVNDFQKGDIAEGYSVSREKKESFPLTVTSAQKNPTAFYLCASSGGQAWNQPQHFGDGTRLSIL.

The chain links TRBV5-1 to TRBJ2-2, with 7 positions matching TRBD2. V was clipped by 4 bases and J by 6 bases; unmatched bases: 9. The CDR3 is 15 amino acids. CDR1 is SGHRS and CDR2 is YFSETQ in the germline V gene. CDR3 in DNA: TGCGCCAGCAGCCGTCGAGAGGGAGGGGCCGGGGAGCTGTTTTTT. Translating it yields CASSRREGGAGELFF.